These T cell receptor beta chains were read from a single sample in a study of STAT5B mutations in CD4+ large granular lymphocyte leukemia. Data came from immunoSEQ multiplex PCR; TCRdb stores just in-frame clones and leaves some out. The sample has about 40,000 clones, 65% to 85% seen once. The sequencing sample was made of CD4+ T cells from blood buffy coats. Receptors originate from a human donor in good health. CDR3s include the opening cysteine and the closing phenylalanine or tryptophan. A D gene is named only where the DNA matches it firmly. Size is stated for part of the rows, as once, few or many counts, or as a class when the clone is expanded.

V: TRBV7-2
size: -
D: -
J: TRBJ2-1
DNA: TGTGCCAGCAGCTTAGGTGGTAGCCACAATGAGCAGTTCTTC
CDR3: CASSLGGSHNEQFF

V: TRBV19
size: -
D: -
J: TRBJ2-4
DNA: TGTGCCAGTAGTATCGGACATCCCCTGGGAAACATTCAGTACTTC
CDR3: CASSIGHPLGNIQYF

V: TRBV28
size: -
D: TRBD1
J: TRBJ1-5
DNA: TGTGCCAGCAGTTTATTAGGGACAGGGGATAGCAATCAGCCCCAGCATTTT
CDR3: CASSLLGTGDSNQPQHF

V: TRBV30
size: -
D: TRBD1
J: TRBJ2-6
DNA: TGTGCCTGGAGCTGGGACAGCTCTGGGGCCAACGTCCTGACTTTC
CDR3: CAWSWDSSGANVLTF

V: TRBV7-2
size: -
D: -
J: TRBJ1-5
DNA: TGTGCCAGCAGCTTAGCCATCGGCAGGGGCAATCAGCCCCAGCATTTT
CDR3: CASSLAIGRGNQPQHF

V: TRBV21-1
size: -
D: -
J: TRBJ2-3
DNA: TGTGCCAGCAGCCGATCCGGGGGGAGGTATTTT
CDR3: CASSRSGGRYF

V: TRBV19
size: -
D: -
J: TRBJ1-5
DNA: TGTGCCAGTAGTATACAAAGCGGAATGGGTGAGCCCCAGCATTTT
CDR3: CASSIQSGMGEPQHF

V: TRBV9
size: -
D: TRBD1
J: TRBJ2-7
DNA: TGTGCCAGCAGCGTAGGTGTGAGGGACAGGGCCTACGAGCAGTACTTC
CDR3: CASSVGVRDRAYEQYF

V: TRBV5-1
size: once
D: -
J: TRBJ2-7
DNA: TGCGCCAGCAGCTTGGAAGGGAACGAGCAGTACTTC
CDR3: CASSLEGNEQYF

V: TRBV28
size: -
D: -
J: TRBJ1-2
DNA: TGTGCCAGCAGCTGGACAGTATCAAACTATGGCTACACCTTC
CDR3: CASSWTVSNYGYTF

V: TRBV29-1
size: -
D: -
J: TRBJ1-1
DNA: TGCAGCGTTGAAGACGGGACGGTGAACACTGAAGCTTTCTTT
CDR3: CSVEDGTVNTEAFF

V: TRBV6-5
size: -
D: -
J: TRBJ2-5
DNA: TGTGCCAGCACCGACCCCACCCAAGAGACCCAGTACTTC
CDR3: CASTDPTQETQYF

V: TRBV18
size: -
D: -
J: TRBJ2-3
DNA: TGTGCCAGCTCACCTAGTAGCGCCGCCACAGATACGCAGTATTTT
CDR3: CASSPSSAATDTQYF

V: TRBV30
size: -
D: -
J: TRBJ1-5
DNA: TGTGCCTGGAGTTCGAGGAACAGGCAGCCCCAGCATTTT
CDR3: CAWSSRNRQPQHF

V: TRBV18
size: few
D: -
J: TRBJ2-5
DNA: TGTGCCAGCTCACCAATCGGCAGCCAAGAGACCCAGTACTTC
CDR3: CASSPIGSQETQYF

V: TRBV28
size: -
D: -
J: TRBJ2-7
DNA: TGTGCCAGCAGCCCTGTCCAGGGTCGGGCCTCCGAGCAGTACTTC
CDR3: CASSPVQGRASEQYF

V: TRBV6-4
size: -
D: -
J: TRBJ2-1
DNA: TGTGCCAGCAGTGTGGGGGGGGCCAACGAGCAGTTCTTC
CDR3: CASSVGGANEQFF